These 14 T cell receptor beta chains were all obtained from the same sample, sequenced in a study of cytomegalovirus exposure and HLA in healthy donors. PCR was performed using 60 Vbeta and 13 Jbeta primers. Sequencing was performed with immunoSEQ multiplex PCR; in TCRdb, only in-frame clones are kept and a portion is missing. Its clone listing holds some 110,000 clones. Sequencing input: PBMCs. All receptors derive from a man aged 40-49 years in good health and CMV-seronegative.

Concerning this clone itself: A read error may account for a junction end that differs from germline. The chain has TRBV7-7 and TRBJ2-1, with D possibly TRBD1 on 6 matching bases. The germline gives CDR1 SSHAT, CDR2 FNYEAQ (reference sequence). The CDR3 contains 15 residues. The DNA of the CDR3 is TGTGCTAGCAGCGACAGAGGGGCAGGGGACAATGAGCAGTTCTTC. This codes for CASSDRGAGDNEQFF.

J is TRBJ2-7 and V is TRBV4-3; D not resolved. The CDR3 sequence is 14 residues long. The V and J ends lost 1 base and 0 bases respectively, with 7 bases between them. In germline, CDR1 is LGHNA, CDR2 YSLEER. CDR3 DNA sequence: TGCGCCAGCAGCCAAGGAGTCTTCTCCTACGAGCAGTACTTC. As protein: CASSQGVFSYEQYF.

The chain employs TRBV4-2 and TRBJ2-3; 7 nucleotides line up with TRBD2. Germline V gene sequence: CDR1 LGHNA, CDR2 YNFKEQ. V was pared by 1 base and J by 6 bases, with 16 bases of the junction left unmatched. This CDR3 is 18 amino acids long. The CDR3 loop is CASSQVGVPAGPSDTQYF. The CDR3 DNA reads TGTGCCAGCAGCCAAGTGGGGGTTCCAGCGGGACCGTCCGATACGCAGTATTTT.

The chain is built from TRBV28 and TRBJ1-2; D not resolved. The CDR3 sequence is 14 residues long. V lost 6 bases to trimming and J lost 3 bases, with 14 bases between them. The germline gives CDR1 MDHEN, CDR2 SYDVKM. The CDR3 nucleotides are TGTGCCAGCAGAAGTTTTGCCGAGGACTATGGCTACACCTTC. Its protein is CASRSFAEDYGYTF.

V gene TRBV4-2 combines with J gene TRBJ2-6; 9 bases agree with TRBD1. V shed 4 bases, J shed 1 base, and the junction held 5 bases outside the gene matches. Per germline, CDR1 LGHNA and CDR2 YNFKEQ. The CDR3 runs 17 residues. The CDR3 DNA reads TGTGCCAGCAGCCGAACCGGGACAGGGTCTGGGGCCAACGTCCTGACTTTC. Its protein is CASSRTGTGSGANVLTF.

V is TRBV5-4 and J is TRBJ1-1; 8 bases map to TRBD1. Germline V lookup: CDR1 SGHNT, CDR2 YYREEE (reference sequence). V lost 0 bases to trimming and J lost 0 bases; unmatched junction nucleotides: 4. The CDR3 length is 16 residues. The DNA of the CDR3 is TGTGCCAGCAGCTTGGAGAGGGGACAGGTGAACACTGAAGCTTTCTTT. This translates into CASSLERGQVNTEAFF.

The J gene is TRBJ2-5, the V gene TRBV7-8, with 7 nucleotides matching TRBD2. Germline CDR1 reads SGHVS; CDR2 reads FQNEAQ. With V trimmed by 6 bases and J by 5 bases, 12 bases remained unmatched. The CDR3 sequence is 15 residues long. The CDR3 bases are TGTGCCAGCAGGTCCCCCGGCGGGAGAGGGGAGACCCAGTACTTC. Translating it yields CASRSPGGRGETQYF.

The CDR3 DNA reads as TGCGCCAGCAGCCAAGATCTGAACTCCTATACGCAGTATTTT. The encoded protein is CASSQDLNSYTQYF. The J gene is TRBJ2-3, the V gene TRBV4-3; D remains unclear. The CDR3 runs 14 residues. Trimming pared 0 bases from V and 7 bases from J, leaving 11 bases between. Per the germline V gene, CDR1 is LGHNA and CDR2 is YSLEER.

The chain uses TRBV27 and TRBJ1-1, with TRBD1 matching over 9 bases. Germline CDR1 is MNHEY and CDR2 is SMNVEV (reference sequence). V gave up 4 bases and J gave up 5 bases; unmatched junction bases: 5. The CDR3 is made up of 14 amino acids. The CDR3 region is CASSSPTGGTEAFF. The CDR3 DNA is TGTGCCAGCAGTTCCCCGACAGGGGGAACTGAAGCTTTCTTT.

The chain carries TRBV27 and TRBJ2-7; tentatively, D is TRBD1 (5 bases). The CDR3 is 15 residues long. The ends were cut back, 2 bases at V and 1 base at J, with 12 bases in the middle. Germline values: CDR1 MNHEY, CDR2 SMNVEV (reference sequence). In DNA form, the CDR3 reads TGTGCCAGCAGTTTACTATCAGGGTTATCCTACGAGCAGTACTTC. Translating gives CASSLLSGLSYEQYF.

The chain employs TRBV9 and TRBJ2-2; D gene ambiguous. Looked up from germline, CDR1 is SGDLS and CDR2 is YYNGEE. V was cut by 4 bases and J by 3 bases, with 4 bases left in between. The CDR3 has 12 residues. CDR3: CASSPYTGELFF. In DNA form, the CDR3 reads TGTGCCAGCAGCCCTTACACCGGGGAGCTGTTTTTT.

The chain combines TRBV18 with TRBJ2-1, with TRBD2 as a possible D gene (5 bases). CDR3 length: 17 amino acids. CDR1 and CDR2 from the germline V gene are KGHSH and LQKENI. Trimming stripped 2 bases from V and 4 bases from J, with 18 bases between. CDR3 nucleotides: TGTGCCAGCTCACCAGTTAGGGCGGACGGACTTTACAATGAGCAGTTCTTC. Protein: CASSPVRADGLYNEQFF.

This chain uses TRBV5-4 with TRBJ2-3; TRBD1 matches 7 bases. The V gene end was trimmed by 2 bases and the J gene end by 1 base; junction bases not matched to a gene: 4. CDR1 is SGHNT and CDR2 is YYREEE in the germline V gene (reference sequence). The length of the CDR3 is 15 residues. The CDR3 nucleotides read TGTGCCAGCAGCTTTCCCGGACAGGGCACAGATACGCAGTATTTT. This gives the protein CASSFPGQGTDTQYF.

J is TRBJ1-1 and V is TRBV5-6; D perhaps matches TRBD1 (6 bases). V lost 0 bases and J lost 10, with 16 bases in between. Germline assignment: CDR1 SGHDT and CDR2 YYEEEE. The CDR3 consists of 14 residues. The CDR3, as DNA: TGTGCCAGCAGCTTGGACAGGGTGGTTTCTCGAGCTTTCTTT. Amino acids: CASSLDRVVSRAFF.